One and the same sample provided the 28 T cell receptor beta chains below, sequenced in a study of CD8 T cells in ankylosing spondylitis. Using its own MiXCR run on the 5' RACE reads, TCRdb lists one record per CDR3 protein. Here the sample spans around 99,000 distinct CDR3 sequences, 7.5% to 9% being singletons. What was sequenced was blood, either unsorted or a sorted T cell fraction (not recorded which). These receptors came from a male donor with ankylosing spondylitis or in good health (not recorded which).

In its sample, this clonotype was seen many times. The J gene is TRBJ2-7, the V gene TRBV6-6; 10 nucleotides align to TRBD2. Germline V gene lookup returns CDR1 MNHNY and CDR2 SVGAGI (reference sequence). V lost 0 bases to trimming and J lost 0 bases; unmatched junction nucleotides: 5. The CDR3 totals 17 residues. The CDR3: CASSYSSGGPSSYEQYF. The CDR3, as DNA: TGTGCCAGCAGTTACTCTAGCGGGGGGCCGAGCTCCTACGAGCAGTACTTC.

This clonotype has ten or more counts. CDR3 nucleotide sequence: TGTGCCAGCAGCCCCTTCACAGATACGCAGTATTTT. This translates into CASSPFTDTQYF. This chain connects TRBV14 to TRBJ2-3; D call uncertain. Deletions cut 4 bases from V and 2 bases from J, with 4 bases between. This CDR3 has 12 residues. Per germline, CDR1 SGHDN and CDR2 FVKESK. The full variable domain, with the rest looked up from reference TRBV14 and TRBJ2-3, is EAGVTQFPSHSVIEKGQTVTLRCDPISGHDNLYWYRRVMGKEIKFLLHFVKESKQDESGMPNNRFLAERTGGTYSTLKVQPAELEDSGVYFCASSPFTDTQYFGPGTRLTVL.

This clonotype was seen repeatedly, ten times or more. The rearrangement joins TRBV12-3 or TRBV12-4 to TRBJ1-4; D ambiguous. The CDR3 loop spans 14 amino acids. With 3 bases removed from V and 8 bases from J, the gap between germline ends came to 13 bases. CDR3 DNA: TGTGCCAGCAGTTTTGGACTGGAAGGGGAAAAACTGTTTTTT. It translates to CASSFGLEGEKLFF.

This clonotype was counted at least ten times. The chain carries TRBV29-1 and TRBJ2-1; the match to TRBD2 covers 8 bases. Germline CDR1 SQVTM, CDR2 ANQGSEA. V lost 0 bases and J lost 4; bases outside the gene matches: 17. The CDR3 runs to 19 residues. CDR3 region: CSVEDHEVSKSGGYNEQFF. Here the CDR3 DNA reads TGCAGCGTTGAAGATCATGAGGTGTCGAAAAGCGGGGGTTACAATGAGCAGTTCTTC.

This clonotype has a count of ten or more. The CDR3 here is CASTGRAGESYEQYF. In nucleotides, the CDR3 is TGTGCCAGCACCGGCCGGGCAGGGGAATCCTACGAGCAGTACTTC. The V call is TRBV6-1, the J call TRBJ2-7, with TRBD1 as a possible D gene (6 bases). Trimming took 7 bases from V and 1 from J, leaving 17 bases between them. Germline V gene lookup returns CDR1 MNHNS and CDR2 SASEGT. The CDR3 is 15 residues long.

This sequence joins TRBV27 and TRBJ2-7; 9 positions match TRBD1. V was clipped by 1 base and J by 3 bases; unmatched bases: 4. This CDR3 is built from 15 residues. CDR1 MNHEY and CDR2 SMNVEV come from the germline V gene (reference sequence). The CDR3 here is CASSLLGTGIYEQYF. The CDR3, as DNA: TGTGCCAGCAGTTTATTGGGGACAGGGATCTACGAGCAGTACTTC.

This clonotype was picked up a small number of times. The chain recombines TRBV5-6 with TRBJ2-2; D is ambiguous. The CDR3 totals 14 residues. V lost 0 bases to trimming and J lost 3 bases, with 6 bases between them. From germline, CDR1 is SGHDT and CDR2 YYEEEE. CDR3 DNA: TGTGCCAGCAGCTTGGGGCTATACACCGGGGAGCTGTTTTTT. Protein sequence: CASSLGLYTGELFF.

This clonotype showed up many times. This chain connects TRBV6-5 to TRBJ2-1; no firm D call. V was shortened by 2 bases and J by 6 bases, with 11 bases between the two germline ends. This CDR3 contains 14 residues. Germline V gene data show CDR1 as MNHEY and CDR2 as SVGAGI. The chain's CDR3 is CASSYLSTGNEQFF. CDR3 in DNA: TGTGCCAGCAGTTACCTGTCCACTGGCAATGAGCAGTTCTTC.

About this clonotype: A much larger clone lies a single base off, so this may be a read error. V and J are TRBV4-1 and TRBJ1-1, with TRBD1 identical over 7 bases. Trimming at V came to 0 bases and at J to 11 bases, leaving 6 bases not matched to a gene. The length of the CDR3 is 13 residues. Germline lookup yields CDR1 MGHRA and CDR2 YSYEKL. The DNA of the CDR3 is TGCGCCAGCAGCCAAGAGGACAGGTTGGTGGCTTTCTTT. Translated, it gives CASSQEDRLVAFF.

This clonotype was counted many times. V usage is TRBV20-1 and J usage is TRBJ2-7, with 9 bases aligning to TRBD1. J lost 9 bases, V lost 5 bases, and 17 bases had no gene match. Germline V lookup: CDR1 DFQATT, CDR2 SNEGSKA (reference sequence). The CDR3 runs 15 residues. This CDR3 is CSAPNPAETGGVQYF. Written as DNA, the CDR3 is TGCAGTGCTCCTAACCCAGCCGAGACAGGGGGAGTGCAGTACTTC.

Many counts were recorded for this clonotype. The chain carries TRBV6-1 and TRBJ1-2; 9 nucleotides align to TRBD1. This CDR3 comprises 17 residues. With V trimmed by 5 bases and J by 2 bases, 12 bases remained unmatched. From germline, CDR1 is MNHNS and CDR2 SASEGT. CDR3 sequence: CASSPRDRATLNYGYTF. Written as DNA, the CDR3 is TGTGCCAGCAGTCCCCGGGACAGGGCCACTTTGAACTATGGCTACACCTTC.

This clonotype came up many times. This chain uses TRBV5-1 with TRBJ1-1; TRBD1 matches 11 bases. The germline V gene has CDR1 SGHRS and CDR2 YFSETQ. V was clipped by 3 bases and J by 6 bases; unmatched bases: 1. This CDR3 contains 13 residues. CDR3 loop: CASSWGQGAEAFF. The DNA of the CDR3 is TGCGCCAGCAGCTGGGGACAGGGGGCTGAAGCTTTCTTT.

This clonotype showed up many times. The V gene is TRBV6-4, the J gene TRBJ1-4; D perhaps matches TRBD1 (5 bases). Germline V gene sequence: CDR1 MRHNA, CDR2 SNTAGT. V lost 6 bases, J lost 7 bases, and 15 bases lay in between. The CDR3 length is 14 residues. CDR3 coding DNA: TGTGCCAGCAGCTCTGGGCCAGGGTGTGAAAAACTGTTTTTT. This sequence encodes CASSSGPGCEKLFF.

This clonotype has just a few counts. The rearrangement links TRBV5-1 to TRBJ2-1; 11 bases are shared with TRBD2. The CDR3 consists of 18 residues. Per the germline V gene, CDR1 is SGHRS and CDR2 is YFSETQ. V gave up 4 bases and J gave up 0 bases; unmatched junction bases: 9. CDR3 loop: CASSGNVGTSGSYNEQFF. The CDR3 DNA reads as TGCGCCAGCAGCGGGAATGTCGGGACTAGCGGCTCCTACAATGAGCAGTTCTTC.

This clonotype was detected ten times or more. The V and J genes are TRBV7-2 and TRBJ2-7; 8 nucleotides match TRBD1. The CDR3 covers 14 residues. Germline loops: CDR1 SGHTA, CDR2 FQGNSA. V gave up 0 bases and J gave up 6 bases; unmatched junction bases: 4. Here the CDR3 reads CASSLAGTGGEQYF. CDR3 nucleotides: TGTGCCAGCAGCTTAGCGGGTACAGGGGGCGAGCAGTACTTC. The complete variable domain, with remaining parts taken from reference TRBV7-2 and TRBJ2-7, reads GAGVSQSPSNKVTEKGKDVELRCDPISGHTALYWYRQSLGQGLEFLIYFQGNSAPDKSGLPSDRFSAERTGGSVSTLTIQRTQQEDSAVYLCASSLAGTGGEQYFGPGTRLTVT.

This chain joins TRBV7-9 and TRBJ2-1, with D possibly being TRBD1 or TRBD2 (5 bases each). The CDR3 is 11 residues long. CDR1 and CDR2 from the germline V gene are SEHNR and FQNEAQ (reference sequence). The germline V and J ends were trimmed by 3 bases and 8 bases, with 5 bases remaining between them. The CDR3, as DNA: TGTGCCAGCAGCTTGGGGGATGAGCAGTTCTTC. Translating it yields CASSLGDEQFF.

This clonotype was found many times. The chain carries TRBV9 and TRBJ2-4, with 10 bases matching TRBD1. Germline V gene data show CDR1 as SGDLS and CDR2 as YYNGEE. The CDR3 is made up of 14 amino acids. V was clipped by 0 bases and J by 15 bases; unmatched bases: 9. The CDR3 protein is CASSVAEDRGTLYF. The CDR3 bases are TGTGCCAGCAGCGTAGCTGAGGACAGGGGGACGTTGTACTTC.

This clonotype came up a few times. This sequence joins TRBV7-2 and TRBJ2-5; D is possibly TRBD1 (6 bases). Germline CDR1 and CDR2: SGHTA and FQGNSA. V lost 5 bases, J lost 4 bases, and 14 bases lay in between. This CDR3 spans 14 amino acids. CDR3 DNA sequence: TGTGCCAGCAGCCTCCAGGGGAGCCCAGAGACCCAGTACTTC. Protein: CASSLQGSPETQYF.

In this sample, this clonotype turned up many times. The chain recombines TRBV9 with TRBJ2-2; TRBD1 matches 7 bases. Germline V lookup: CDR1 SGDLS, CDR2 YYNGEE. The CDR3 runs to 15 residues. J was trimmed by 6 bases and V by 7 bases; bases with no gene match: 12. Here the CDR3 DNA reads TGTGCCAGCTCTTCGCTAGGGGGCGGCGCCGGGGAGCTGTTTTTT. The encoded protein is CASSSLGGGAGELFF.

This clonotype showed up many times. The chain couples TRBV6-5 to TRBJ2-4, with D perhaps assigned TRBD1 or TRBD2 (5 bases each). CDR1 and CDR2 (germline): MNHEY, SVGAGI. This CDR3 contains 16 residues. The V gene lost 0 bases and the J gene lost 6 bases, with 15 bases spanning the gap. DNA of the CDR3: TGTGCCAGCAGTTACTCGCCGTGGGACCAGAGAAACATTCAGTACTTC. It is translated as CASSYSPWDQRNIQYF.

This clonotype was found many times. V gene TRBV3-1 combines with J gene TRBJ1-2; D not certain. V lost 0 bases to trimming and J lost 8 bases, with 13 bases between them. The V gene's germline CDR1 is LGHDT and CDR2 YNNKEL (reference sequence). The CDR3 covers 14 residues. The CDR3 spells CASSQDRSTRGYTF. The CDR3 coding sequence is TGTGCCAGCAGCCAAGATCGAAGTACGAGGGGCTACACCTTC.

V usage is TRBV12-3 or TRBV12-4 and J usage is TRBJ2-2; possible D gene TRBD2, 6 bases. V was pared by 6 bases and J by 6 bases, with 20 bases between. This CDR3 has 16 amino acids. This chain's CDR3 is CASSRLSLARAGELFF. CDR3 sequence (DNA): TGTGCCAGCAGCCGCCTGAGTCTAGCGAGAGCCGGGGAGCTGTTTTTT.

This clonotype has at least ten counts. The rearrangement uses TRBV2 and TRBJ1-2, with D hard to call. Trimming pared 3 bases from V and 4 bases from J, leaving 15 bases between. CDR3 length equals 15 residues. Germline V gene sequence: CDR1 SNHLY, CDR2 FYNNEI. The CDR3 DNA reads TGTGCCAGCAGTGATCAGGTCCCAGGCCGCTATGGCTACACCTTC. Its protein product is CASSDQVPGRYGYTF.

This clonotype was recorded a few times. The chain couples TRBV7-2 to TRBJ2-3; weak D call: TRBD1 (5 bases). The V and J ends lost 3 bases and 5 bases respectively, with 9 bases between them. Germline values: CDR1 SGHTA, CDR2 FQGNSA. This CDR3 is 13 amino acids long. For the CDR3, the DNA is TGTGCCAGCAGCTTCTCAGGGCAAGATACGCAGTATTTT. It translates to CASSFSGQDTQYF. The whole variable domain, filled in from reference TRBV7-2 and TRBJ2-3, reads GAGVSQSPSNKVTEKGKDVELRCDPISGHTALYWYRQSLGQGLEFLIYFQGNSAPDKSGLPSDRFSAERTGGSVSTLTIQRTQQEDSAVYLCASSFSGQDTQYFGPGTRLTVL.

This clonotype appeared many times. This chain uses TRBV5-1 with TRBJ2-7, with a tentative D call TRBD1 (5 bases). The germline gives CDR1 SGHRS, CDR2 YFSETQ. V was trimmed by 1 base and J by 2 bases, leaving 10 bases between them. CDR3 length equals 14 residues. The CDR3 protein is CASSLTGGPYEQYF. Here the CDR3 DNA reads TGCGCCAGCAGCTTGACAGGTGGACCCTACGAGCAGTACTTC.

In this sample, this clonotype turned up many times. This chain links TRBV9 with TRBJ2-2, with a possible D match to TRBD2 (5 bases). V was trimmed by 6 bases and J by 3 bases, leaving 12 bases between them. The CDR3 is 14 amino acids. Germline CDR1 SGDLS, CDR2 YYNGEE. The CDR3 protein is CASMTGIDTGELFF. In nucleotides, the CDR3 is TGTGCCAGCATGACCGGGATCGACACCGGGGAGCTGTTTTTT.

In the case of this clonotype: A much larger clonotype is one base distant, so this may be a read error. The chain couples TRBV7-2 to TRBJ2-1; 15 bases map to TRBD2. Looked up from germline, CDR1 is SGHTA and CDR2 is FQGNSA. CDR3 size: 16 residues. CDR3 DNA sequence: TGTGCCACCAGCCCCCGGACTAGCGGGGGGGCGAATGAGCAGTTCTTC. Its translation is CATSPRTSGGANEQFF.

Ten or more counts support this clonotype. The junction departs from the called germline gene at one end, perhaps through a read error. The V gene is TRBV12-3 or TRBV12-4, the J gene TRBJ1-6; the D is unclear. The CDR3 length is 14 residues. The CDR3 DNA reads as TGTGCCAGCAGCTTAGCGGCGAAAAGGGCACCCCTCCACTTT. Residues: CASSLAAKRAPLHF.